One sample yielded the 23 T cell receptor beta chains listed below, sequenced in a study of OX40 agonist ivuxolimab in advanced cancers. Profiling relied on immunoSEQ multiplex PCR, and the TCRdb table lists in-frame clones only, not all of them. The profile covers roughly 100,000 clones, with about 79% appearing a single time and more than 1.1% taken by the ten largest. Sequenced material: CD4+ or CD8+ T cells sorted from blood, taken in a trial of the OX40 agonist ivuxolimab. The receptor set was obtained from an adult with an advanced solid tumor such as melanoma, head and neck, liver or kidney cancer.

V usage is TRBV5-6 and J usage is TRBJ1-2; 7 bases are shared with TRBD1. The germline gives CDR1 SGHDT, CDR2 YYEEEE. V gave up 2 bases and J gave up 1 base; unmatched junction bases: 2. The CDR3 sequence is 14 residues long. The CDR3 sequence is CASSFGTVNYGYTF. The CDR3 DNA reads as TGTGCCAGCAGCTTCGGGACAGTTAACTATGGCTACACCTTC.

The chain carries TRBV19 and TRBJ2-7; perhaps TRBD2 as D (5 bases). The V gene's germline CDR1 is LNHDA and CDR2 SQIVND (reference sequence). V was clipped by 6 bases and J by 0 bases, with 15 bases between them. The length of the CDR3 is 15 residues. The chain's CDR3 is CASSLEGKSSYEQYF. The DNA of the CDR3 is TGTGCCAGTAGCCTCGAGGGAAAAAGCTCCTACGAGCAGTACTTC.

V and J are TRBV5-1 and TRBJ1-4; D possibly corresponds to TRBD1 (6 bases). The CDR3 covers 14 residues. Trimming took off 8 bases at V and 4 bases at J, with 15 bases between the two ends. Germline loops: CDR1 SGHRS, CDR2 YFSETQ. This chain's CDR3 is CASYDRPNNEKLFF. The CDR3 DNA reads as TGCGCCAGTTACGACAGGCCGAATAATGAAAAACTGTTTTTT.

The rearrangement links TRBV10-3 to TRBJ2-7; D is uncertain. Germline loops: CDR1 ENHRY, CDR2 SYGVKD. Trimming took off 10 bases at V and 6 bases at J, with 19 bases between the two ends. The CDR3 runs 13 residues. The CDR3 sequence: CATYTNVLSEQYF. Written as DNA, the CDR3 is TGTGCCACATATACAAACGTTCTATCCGAGCAGTACTTC.

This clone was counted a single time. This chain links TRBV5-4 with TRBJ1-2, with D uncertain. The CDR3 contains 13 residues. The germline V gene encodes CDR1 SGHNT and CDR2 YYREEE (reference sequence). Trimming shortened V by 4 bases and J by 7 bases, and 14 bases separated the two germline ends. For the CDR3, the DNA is TGTGCCAGCAGCACGGACTCCTTGGGTGGCTACACCTTC. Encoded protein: CASSTDSLGGYTF.

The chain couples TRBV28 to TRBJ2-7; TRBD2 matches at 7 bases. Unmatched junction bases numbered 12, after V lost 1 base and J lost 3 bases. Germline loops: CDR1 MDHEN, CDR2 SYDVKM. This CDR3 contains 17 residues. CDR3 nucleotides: TGTGCCAGCAGTTTATTATCGGGAGGCGCCTTCCGCTACGAGCAGTACTTC. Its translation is CASSLLSGGAFRYEQYF.

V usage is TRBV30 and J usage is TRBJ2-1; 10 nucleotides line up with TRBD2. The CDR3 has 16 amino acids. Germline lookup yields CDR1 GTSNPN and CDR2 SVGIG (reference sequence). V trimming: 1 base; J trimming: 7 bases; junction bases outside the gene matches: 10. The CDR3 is CAWSASVTSGINEQFF. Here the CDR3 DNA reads TGTGCCTGGAGTGCATCCGTTACTAGCGGGATAAATGAGCAGTTCTTC.

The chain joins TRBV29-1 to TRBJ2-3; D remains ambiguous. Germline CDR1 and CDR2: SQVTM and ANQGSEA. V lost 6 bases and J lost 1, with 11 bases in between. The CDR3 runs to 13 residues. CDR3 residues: CSVAPWGTDTQYF. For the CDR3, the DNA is TGCAGCGTGGCCCCCTGGGGCACAGATACGCAGTATTTT.

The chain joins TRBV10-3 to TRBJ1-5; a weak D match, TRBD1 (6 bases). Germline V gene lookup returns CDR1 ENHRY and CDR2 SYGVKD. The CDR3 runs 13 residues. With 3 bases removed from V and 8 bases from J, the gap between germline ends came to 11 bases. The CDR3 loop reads CAISDGGREPQHF. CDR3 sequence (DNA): TGTGCCATCAGTGATGGGGGCCGGGAGCCCCAGCATTTT.

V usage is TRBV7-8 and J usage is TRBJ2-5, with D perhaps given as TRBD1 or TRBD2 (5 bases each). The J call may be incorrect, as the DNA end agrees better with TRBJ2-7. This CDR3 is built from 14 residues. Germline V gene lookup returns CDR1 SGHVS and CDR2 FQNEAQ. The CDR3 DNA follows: TGTGCCAGCACCCTGGGGGTTGGCTCCTACGAGCAGTACTTC. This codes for CASTLGVGSYEQYF.

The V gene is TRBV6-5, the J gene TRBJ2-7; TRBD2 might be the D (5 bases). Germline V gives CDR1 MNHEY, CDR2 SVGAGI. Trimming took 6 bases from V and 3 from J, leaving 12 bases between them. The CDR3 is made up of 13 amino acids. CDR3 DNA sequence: TGTGCCAGCAGCCTCCTCGGGGTCTACGAGCAGTACTTC. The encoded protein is CASSLLGVYEQYF.

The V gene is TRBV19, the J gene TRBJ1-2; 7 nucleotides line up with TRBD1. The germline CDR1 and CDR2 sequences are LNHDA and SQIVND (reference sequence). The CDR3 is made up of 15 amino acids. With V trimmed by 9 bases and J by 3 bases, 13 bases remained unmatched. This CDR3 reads CASHSRYRGHYGYTF. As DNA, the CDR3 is TGTGCCAGCCACTCGAGGTACAGGGGCCACTATGGCTACACCTTC.

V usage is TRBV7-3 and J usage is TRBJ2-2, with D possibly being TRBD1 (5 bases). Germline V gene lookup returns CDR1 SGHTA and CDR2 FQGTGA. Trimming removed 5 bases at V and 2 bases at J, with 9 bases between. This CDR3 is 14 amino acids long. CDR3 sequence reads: CASSLGHNTGELFF. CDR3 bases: TGTGCCAGCAGCCTCGGACACAACACCGGGGAGCTGTTTTTT.

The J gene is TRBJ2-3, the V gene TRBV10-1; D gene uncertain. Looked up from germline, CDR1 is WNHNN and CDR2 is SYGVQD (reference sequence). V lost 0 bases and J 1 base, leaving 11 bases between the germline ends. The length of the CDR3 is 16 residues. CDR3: CASSESKSGRTDTQYF. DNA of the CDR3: TGCGCCAGCAGTGAGTCGAAGTCCGGACGCACAGATACGCAGTATTTT.

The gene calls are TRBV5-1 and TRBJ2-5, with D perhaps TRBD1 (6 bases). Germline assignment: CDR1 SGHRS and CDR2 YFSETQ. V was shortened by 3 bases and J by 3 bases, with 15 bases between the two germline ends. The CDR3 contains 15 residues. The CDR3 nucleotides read TGCGCCAGCAGCTATCAGGGGCTGAGGGAAGAGACCCAGTACTTC. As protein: CASSYQGLREETQYF.

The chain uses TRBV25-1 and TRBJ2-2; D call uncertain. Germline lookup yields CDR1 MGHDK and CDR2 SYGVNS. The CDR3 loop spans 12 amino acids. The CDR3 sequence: CGSRGNTGELFF. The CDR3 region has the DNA TGTGGGAGCCGTGGGAACACCGGGGAGCTGTTTTTT. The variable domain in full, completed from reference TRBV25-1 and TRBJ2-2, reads EADIYQTPRYLVIGTGKKITLECSQTMGHDKMYWYQQDPGMELHLIHYSYGVNSTEKGDLSSESTVSRIRTEHFPLTLESARPSHTSQYLCGSRGNTGELFFGEGSRLTVL.

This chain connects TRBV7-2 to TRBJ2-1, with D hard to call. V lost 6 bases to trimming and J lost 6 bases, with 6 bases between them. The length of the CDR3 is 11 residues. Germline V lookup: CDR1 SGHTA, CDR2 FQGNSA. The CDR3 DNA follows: TGTGCCAGCAGGCGGTTCAATGAGCAGTTCTTC. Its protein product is CASRRFNEQFF.

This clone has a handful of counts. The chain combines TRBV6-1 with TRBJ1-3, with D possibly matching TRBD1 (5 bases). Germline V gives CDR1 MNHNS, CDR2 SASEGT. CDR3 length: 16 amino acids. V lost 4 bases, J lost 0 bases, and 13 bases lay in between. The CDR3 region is CASSGGLRSSGNTIYF. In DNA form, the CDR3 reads TGTGCCAGCAGTGGGGGCTTGCGCTCCTCTGGAAACACCATATATTTT.

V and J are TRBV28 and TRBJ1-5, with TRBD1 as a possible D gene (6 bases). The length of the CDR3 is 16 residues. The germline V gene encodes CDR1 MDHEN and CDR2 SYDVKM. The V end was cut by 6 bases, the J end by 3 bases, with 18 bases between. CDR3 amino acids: CASSSIGGGNNQPQHF. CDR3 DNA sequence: TGTGCCAGCAGCAGCATAGGGGGGGGAAACAATCAGCCCCAGCATTTT. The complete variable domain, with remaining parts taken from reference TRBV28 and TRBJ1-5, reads DVKVTQSSRYLVKRTGEKVFLECVQDMDHENMFWYRQDPGLGLRLIYFSYDVKMKEKGDIPEGYSVSREKKERFSLILESASTNQTSMYLCASSSIGGGNNQPQHFGDGTRLSIL.

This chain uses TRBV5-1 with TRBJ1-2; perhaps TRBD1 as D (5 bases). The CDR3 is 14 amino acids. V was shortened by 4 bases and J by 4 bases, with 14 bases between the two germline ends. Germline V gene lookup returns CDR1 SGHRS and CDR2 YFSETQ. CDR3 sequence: CASSPEGLAYGYTF. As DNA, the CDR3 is TGCGCCAGCAGCCCGGAGGGACTCGCCTATGGCTACACCTTC. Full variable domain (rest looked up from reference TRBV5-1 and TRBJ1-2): KAGVTQTPRYLIKTRGQQVTLSCSPISGHRSVSWYQQTPGQGLQFLFEYFSETQRNKGNFPGRFSGRQFSNSRSEMNVSTLELGDSALYLCASSPEGLAYGYTFGSGTRLTVV.

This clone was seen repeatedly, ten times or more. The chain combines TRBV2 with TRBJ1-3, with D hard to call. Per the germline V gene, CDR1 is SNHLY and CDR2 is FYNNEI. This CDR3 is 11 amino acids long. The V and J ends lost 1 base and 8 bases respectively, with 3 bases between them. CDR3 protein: CASSEEYTIYF. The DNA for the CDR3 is TGTGCCAGCAGTGAAGAGTACACCATATATTTT.

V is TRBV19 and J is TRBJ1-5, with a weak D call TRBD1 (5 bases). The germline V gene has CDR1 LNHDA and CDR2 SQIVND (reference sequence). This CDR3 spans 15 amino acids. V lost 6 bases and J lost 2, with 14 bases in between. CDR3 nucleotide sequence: TGTGCCAGTAGGTCTGGGGCTGGAGGCAATCAGCCCCAGCATTTT. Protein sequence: CASRSGAGGNQPQHF. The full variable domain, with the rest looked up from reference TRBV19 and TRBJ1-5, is DGGITQSPKYLFRKEGQNVTLSCEQNLNHDAMYWYRQDPGQGLRLIYYSQIVNDFQKGDIAEGYSVSREKKESFPLTVTSAQKNPTAFYLCASRSGAGGNQPQHFGDGTRLSIL.

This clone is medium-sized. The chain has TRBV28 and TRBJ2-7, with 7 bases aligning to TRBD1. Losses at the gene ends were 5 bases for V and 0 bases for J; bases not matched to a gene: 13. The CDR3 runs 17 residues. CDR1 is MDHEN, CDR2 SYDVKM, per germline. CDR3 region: CASSDDRAPMVSYEQYF. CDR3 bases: TGTGCCAGCAGTGATGACAGGGCCCCCATGGTCTCCTACGAGCAGTACTTC.